This TCR beta chain is drawn from a study of blood T cell repertoires in COVID-19 (dated by TCRdb to the early 2020s). Looking at the study overall: Samples covering the acute and convalescent phases of COVID-19 were provided by collaborators in the United States, Italy and Spain. Where available, HLA class I and class II types were obtained from metadata supplied by the sample provider rather than from assay-based typing. The repertoires were released in a freely available public database meant as a resource for research on the immune response to SARS-CoV-2. The prospective study material was composed of cDNA or gDNA derived from T cells, B-cell-depleted T cells, or PBMCs. A de-identified subject ID, COVID-19 status, age in years and sex were almost always included in the sample metadata. Deeply sampled blood TCRbeta repertoires from subjects exposed to, actively infected with, or recovered from COVID-19 were included in the dataset. The samples were drawn from the first 160 participants of the ongoing ImmuneRACE study and from some 1,300 subjects provided by 6 global collaborators. General findings and caveats noted by the study authors: The quantity of clinical and demographic metadata differed by source and by participant and was supplied without curation.

With regard to this clone: It lacks a known antigen. No much larger clone exists at a distance of one base, and base qualities are not known.

Including cysteine and phenylalanine, the CDR3 has 16 amino acids. Left in the record is the CDR3 DNA by itself, 48 bases read in frame from the first base. Unmatched junction bases come to 8, with V trimmed by 3 bases and J by 2 bases. CDR1 is given as SGDLS and CDR2 as YYNGEE, both from the germline V gene. The immunoSEQ Assay, a bias-controlled multiplex PCR, was used to amplify TCRbeta CDR3 regions from genomic DNA. The paper's processing steps were these. Within the assay, amplification of reference gene primers was used to estimate how many nucleated cells each sample contained. To quantify the absolute abundance of each unique TCRbeta CDR3 rearrangement, sequence reads were collapsed and filtered. For each sample, productive Simpson clonality was calculated by taking the square root of Simpson's diversity index across productive rearrangements. In its TCRdb copy, this immuneACCESS table keeps in-frame sequences only and misses some clones. Where compared with another copy, unresolved V genes explain less than half of these, and the others have no known cause. Clonal size and the V and J genes are those of that table, whereas D and trimming came from the DNA. The sample contains around 280,000 clones, around 88% of them found a single time. The top ten clonotypes cover approximately 2% of the sample.

A second Seattle source provided samples from volunteer blood donors who had recovered from COVID-19. Collaborating institutions collected whole blood in K2EDTA tubes following their own protocols. Collaborator samples were shipped for TCRbeta analysis as frozen whole blood, isolated PBMCs, or DNA extracted from either sample type. Material: peripheral blood. The chain links TRBV9 with TRBJ2-1; TRBD1 agrees with 7 junctional bases. This sequence was found in a woman younger than 45 who had recovered from COVID-19. The CDR3 region: CASSARQGLTYNEQFF. The nucleotides are TGTGCCAGCAGCGCCCGACAGGGTTTAACCTACAATGAGCAGTTCTTC.